A single sample gave rise to the 25 T cell receptor beta chains below, sequenced in a study of shared clonotypes between healthy human individuals. Profiled with immunoSEQ multiplex PCR; TCRdb holds only in-frame clones, not every one. The sample holds approximately 2.1 million clones, 90% to 95% seen once. Sequences were obtained from naive CD4+ T cells from PBMCs. Indicated subset: CD45RA+ positively selected. These receptors originate from a man aged 18 to 35 in good health. Some clones in this sample may be carry-over from other donors' samples.

This clone was seen once. V and J are TRBV7-2 and TRBJ2-3, with TRBD2 identical over 12 bases. This CDR3 is 13 amino acids long. The germline CDR1 and CDR2 sequences are SGHTA and FQGNSA. The trim removed 5 bases at V and 11 bases at J, leaving 5 bases unmatched. The CDR3 coding sequence is TGTGCCAGCAGCGTCAGGACTAGCGGGATGCAGTATTTT. This sequence encodes CASSVRTSGMQYF.

The J gene is TRBJ2-1, the V gene TRBV9, with D possibly TRBD1 on 5 matching bases. V was pared by 0 bases and J by 6 bases, with 16 bases between. This CDR3 has 16 amino acids. Germline loops: CDR1 SGDLS, CDR2 YYNGEE. The DNA of the CDR3 is TGTGCCAGCAGCGTAGCGGCCAGGGTCGTAGGCAATGAGCAGTTCTTC. This gives the protein CASSVAARVVGNEQFF.

The genes are TRBV5-8 and TRBJ2-5, with a tentative D call TRBD2 (5 bases). The ends were cut back, 1 base at V and 7 bases at J, with 23 bases in the middle. This CDR3 has 17 residues. Germline V gene lookup returns CDR1 SGHTS and CDR2 YDEGEE. Here the CDR3 DNA reads TGTGCCAGCAGCTTGTCGCCCAGTCGGGCGGGTCGGGGGACCCAGTACTTC. Its translation: CASSLSPSRAGRGTQYF.

The V call is TRBV6-5, the J call TRBJ2-5; TRBD2 matches 7 bases. The CDR3 length is 15 residues. Germline V lookup: CDR1 MNHEY, CDR2 SVGAGI. J gave up 4 bases and V 7 bases, and 12 bases lay outside the gene matches. CDR3 sequence reads: CASTGDYRGGETQYF. In DNA, the CDR3 is TGTGCCAGCACCGGGGACTACCGAGGAGGAGAGACCCAGTACTTC.

The chain couples TRBV6-5 to TRBJ2-7; D unresolved. The V gene lost 5 bases and the J gene lost 2 bases, with 13 bases spanning the gap. The CDR3 length is 14 residues. CDR1 and CDR2 (germline): MNHEY, SVGAGI. CDR3 DNA sequence: TGTGCCAGCAGTCGACCGGGCCTCCCCTACGAGCAGTACTTC. The encoded protein is CASSRPGLPYEQYF.

In this sample, this clone turned up a few times. The chain uses TRBV18 and TRBJ1-1, with D possibly being TRBD1 (5 bases). Germline assignment: CDR1 KGHSH and CDR2 LQKENI. This CDR3 has 14 residues. V was pared by 2 bases and J by 4 bases, with 11 bases between. The CDR3 sequence is CASSPGRVATEAFF. CDR3 DNA: TGTGCCAGCTCACCAGGCAGGGTGGCCACTGAAGCTTTCTTT.

The V and J genes are TRBV6-1 and TRBJ2-2, with D tentatively TRBD1 (6 bases). Germline V gene lookup returns CDR1 MNHNS and CDR2 SASEGT. This CDR3 has 13 amino acids. V lost 7 bases and J 6 bases, leaving 12 bases between the germline ends. The CDR3 loop reads CASTIGGAGELFF. The CDR3 DNA follows: TGTGCCAGCACTATTGGGGGCGCCGGGGAGCTGTTTTTT.

This clone was detected once. The chain recombines TRBV5-6 with TRBJ2-1; possible D gene TRBD1, 6 bases. Germline CDR1 is SGHDT and CDR2 is YYEEEE. Trimming stripped 6 bases from V and 3 bases from J, with 25 bases between. The length of the CDR3 is 18 residues. As DNA, the CDR3 is TGTGCCAGCACCCTCTTCCTTGCATCAGGGGACAACTACAATGAGCAGTTCTTC. Protein product: CASTLFLASGDNYNEQFF.

The rearrangement uses TRBV5-1 and TRBJ1-1; 12 bases map to TRBD1. The CDR3 has 20 amino acids. CDR1 SGHRS and CDR2 YFSETQ come from the germline V gene. V trimming: 0 bases; J trimming: 3 bases; junction bases outside the gene matches: 15. The CDR3 reads CASSLGRDRGRRSGDTEAFF. CDR3 in DNA: TGCGCCAGCAGCTTGGGCCGGGACAGGGGGCGCAGAAGTGGGGACACTGAAGCTTTCTTT.

CDR3 loop: CASATGPSTQPQHF. The CDR3 nucleotides are TGTGCCAGCGCCACCGGGCCTAGCACCCAGCCCCAGCATTTT. V gene TRBV19 combines with J gene TRBJ1-5; D is undetermined. The length of the CDR3 is 14 residues. CDR1 and CDR2 (germline): LNHDA, SQIVND (reference sequence). The ends were cut back, 9 bases at V and 7 bases at J, with 19 bases in the middle.

The V gene is TRBV30, the J gene TRBJ1-2; 9 positions match TRBD1. Per germline, CDR1 GTSNPN and CDR2 SVGIG (reference sequence). This CDR3 spans 13 amino acids. Trimming removed 8 bases from V and 5 bases from J; junction bases left unmatched: 9. The CDR3 bases are TGTGCCCAGGCCGGGACAGGGACATATGGCTACACCTTC. Encoded protein: CAQAGTGTYGYTF.

The rearrangement links TRBV11-2 to TRBJ1-2, with a possible D match to TRBD1 (5 bases). In germline, CDR1 is SGHAT, CDR2 FQNNGV. The V gene lost 1 base and the J gene lost 6 bases, with 21 bases spanning the gap. The CDR3 has 17 amino acids. The chain's CDR3 is CASSLAPQGVIGNGYTF. CDR3 DNA: TGTGCCAGCAGCTTAGCCCCCCAGGGTGTGATTGGAAATGGCTACACCTTC.

V and J are TRBV18 and TRBJ2-2, with D possibly TRBD2 on 5 matching bases. V was cut by 3 bases and J by 7 bases, with 6 bases left in between. The CDR3 is made up of 12 amino acids. The germline gives CDR1 KGHSH, CDR2 LQKENI. The CDR3 DNA is TGTGCCAGCTCACCCGGGGACGGGGAGCTGTTTTTT. Protein product: CASSPGDGELFF.

This clone has a single count. The genes are TRBV9 and TRBJ2-1; TRBD2 matches 14 bases. CDR3 length: 18 amino acids. V shed 2 bases, J shed 2 bases, and the junction held 6 bases outside the gene matches. CDR1 and CDR2 from the germline V gene are SGDLS and YYNGEE. This CDR3 reads CASSVGAGLAGAYNEQFF. CDR3 in DNA: TGTGCCAGCAGCGTCGGAGCGGGACTAGCGGGAGCCTACAATGAGCAGTTCTTC.

The V and J genes are TRBV7-2 and TRBJ2-1; TRBD2 might be the D (5 bases). V lost 5 bases to trimming and J lost 7 bases, with 12 bases between them. This CDR3 is 13 amino acids long. From germline, CDR1 is SGHTA and CDR2 FQGNSA. CDR3: CASSREGLNEQFF. In nucleotides, the CDR3 is TGTGCCAGCAGCCGAGAGGGCTTAAATGAGCAGTTCTTC.

The chain employs TRBV7-2 and TRBJ2-1; 9 positions agree with TRBD2. The CDR3 length is 14 residues. Germline trimming cut 7 bases from V and 7 bases from J; bases unmatched to any gene: 8. Germline loops: CDR1 SGHTA, CDR2 FQGNSA. DNA for the CDR3: TGTGCCAGCAAGGTGGGACTAGCCTCAAATGAGCAGTTCTTC. This translates into CASKVGLASNEQFF.

This clone has just one count. The genes are TRBV5-1 and TRBJ2-1; 9 nucleotides align to TRBD2. The CDR3 totals 16 residues. V lost 3 bases to trimming and J lost 6 bases; unmatched junction nucleotides: 10. Germline-derived CDR1 and CDR2 are SGHRS and YFSETQ. CDR3 residues: CASSYDSGSLGNEQFF. For the CDR3, the DNA is TGCGCCAGCAGCTACGATAGCGGGAGTCTGGGCAATGAGCAGTTCTTC.

The chain carries TRBV19 and TRBJ2-3; D tentatively reads TRBD1 or TRBD2 (5 bases each). Trimming removed 4 bases from V and 5 bases from J, with 16 bases in between. The CDR3 spans 15 residues. CDR1 LNHDA and CDR2 SQIVND come from the germline V gene (reference sequence). The chain's CDR3 is CASSRRTTLQDTQYF. CDR3 nucleotide sequence: TGTGCCAGTAGTAGGAGGACAACTCTCCAAGATACGCAGTATTTT.

On this clone: This specimen includes other DNA sequences encoding the same CDR3. The chain has TRBV28 and TRBJ1-1, with 7 bases identical to TRBD1. The J segment lost 5 bases and the V segment lost 2 bases, leaving 5 bases of the junction unmatched. CDR1 is MDHEN and CDR2 is SYDVKM in the germline V gene. The CDR3 consists of 14 residues. The CDR3 spells CASSLRGPGTEAFF. DNA for the CDR3: TGTGCCAGCAGTTTAAGGGGGCCGGGGACTGAAGCTTTCTTT.

Only one count was recorded for this clone. The gene calls are TRBV11-2 and TRBJ2-1; TRBD1 is a possible D gene (5 bases). The CDR3 consists of 15 residues. Trimming removed 6 bases at V and 2 bases at J, with 14 bases between. Germline V gene data show CDR1 as SGHAT and CDR2 as FQNNGV. CDR3 region: CASSWTPATYNEQFF. For the CDR3, the DNA is TGTGCCAGCAGTTGGACACCCGCGACCTACAATGAGCAGTTCTTC.

This chain connects TRBV6-5 to TRBJ1-4, with a weak D call TRBD1 (6 bases). V was cut by 5 bases and J by 3 bases, with 13 bases left in between. CDR3 length equals 15 residues. From germline, CDR1 is MNHEY and CDR2 SVGAGI. The CDR3 sequence: CASSPSGAPNEKLFF. For the CDR3, the DNA is TGTGCCAGCAGTCCATCGGGGGCACCTAATGAAAAACTGTTTTTT.

J is TRBJ1-3 and V is TRBV5-1, with D possibly matching TRBD1 (5 bases). V was clipped by 3 bases and J by 0 bases, with 13 bases between them. This CDR3 comprises 16 residues. Germline V gene sequence: CDR1 SGHRS, CDR2 YFSETQ. The CDR3 region is CASSWGVMSSGNTIYF. Here the CDR3 DNA reads TGCGCCAGCAGCTGGGGGGTCATGAGCTCTGGAAACACCATATATTTT.

The rearrangement uses TRBV19 and TRBJ2-1; D not certain. This CDR3 is built from 15 residues. Germline V gives CDR1 LNHDA, CDR2 SQIVND (reference sequence). The V end was cut by 1 base, the J end by 4 bases, with 11 bases between. The CDR3 coding sequence is TGTGCCAGTAGTATAGTGGGAAAGGTGTACAATGAGCAGTTCTTC. Residues: CASSIVGKVYNEQFF.

This clone was found a few times. The rearrangement joins TRBV10-2 to TRBJ2-2; D gene unclear. CDR1 and CDR2 (germline): WSHSY, SAAADI. V was shortened by 5 bases and J by 4 bases, with 17 bases between the two germline ends. There are 16 residues in the CDR3. The CDR3 DNA sequence: TGCGCCAGCAGTTTACCCCGGGCGAAGGGCACCGGGGAGCTGTTTTTT. Its translation is CASSLPRAKGTGELFF.

This rearrangement joins TRBV16 to TRBJ2-7; D is unclear. V lost 4 bases and J 6 bases, leaving 16 bases between the germline ends. The CDR3 is made up of 14 amino acids. CDR1 KGHSY and CDR2 FQNENV come from the germline V gene. The CDR3 loop is CASSPLQDGTEQYF. The CDR3, as DNA: TGTGCCAGCAGCCCTTTGCAGGATGGAACCGAGCAGTACTTC.